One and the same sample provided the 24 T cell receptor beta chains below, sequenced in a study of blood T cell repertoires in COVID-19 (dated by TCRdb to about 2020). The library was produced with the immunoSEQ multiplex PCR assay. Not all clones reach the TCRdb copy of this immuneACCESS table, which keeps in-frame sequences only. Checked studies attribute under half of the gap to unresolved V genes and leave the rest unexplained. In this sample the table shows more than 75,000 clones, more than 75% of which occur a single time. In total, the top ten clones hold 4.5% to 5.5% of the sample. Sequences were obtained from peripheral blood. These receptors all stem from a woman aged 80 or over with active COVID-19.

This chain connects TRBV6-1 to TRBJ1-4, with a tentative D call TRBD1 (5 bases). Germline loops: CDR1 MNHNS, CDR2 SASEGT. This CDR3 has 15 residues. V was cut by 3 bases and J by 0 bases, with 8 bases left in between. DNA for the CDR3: TGTGCCAGCAGTGATGGGGGGGCAACTAATGAAAAACTGTTTTTT. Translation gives CASSDGGATNEKLFF.

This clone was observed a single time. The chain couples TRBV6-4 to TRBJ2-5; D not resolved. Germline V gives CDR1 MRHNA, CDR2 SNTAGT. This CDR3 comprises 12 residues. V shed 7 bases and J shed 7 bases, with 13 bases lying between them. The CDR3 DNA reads TGTGCCAGCACAGACACCATCACGACCCAGTACTTC. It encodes CASTDTITTQYF.

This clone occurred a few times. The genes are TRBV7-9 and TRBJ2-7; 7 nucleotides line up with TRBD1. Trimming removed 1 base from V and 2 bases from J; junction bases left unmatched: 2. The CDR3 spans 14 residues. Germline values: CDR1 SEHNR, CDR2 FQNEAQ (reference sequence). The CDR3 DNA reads TGTGCCAGCAGCTTAGATGGGACAGCCTACGAGCAGTACTTC. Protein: CASSLDGTAYEQYF. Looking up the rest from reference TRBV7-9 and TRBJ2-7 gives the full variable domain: DTGVSQNPRHKITKRGQNVTFRCDPISEHNRLYWYRQTLGQGPEFLTYFQNEAQLEKSRLLSDRFSAERPKGSFSTLEIQRTEQGDSAMYLCASSLDGTAYEQYFGPGTRLTVT.

The CDR3 loop is CASSRGWGTITDTQYF. The CDR3 DNA is TGTGCCAGCAGCCGTGGTTGGGGGACTATCACAGATACGCAGTATTTT. This chain connects TRBV16 to TRBJ2-3; 7 positions match TRBD2. Trimming removed 4 bases from V and 2 bases from J; junction bases left unmatched: 9. The V gene's germline CDR1 is KGHSY and CDR2 FQNENV. The CDR3 sequence is 16 residues long.

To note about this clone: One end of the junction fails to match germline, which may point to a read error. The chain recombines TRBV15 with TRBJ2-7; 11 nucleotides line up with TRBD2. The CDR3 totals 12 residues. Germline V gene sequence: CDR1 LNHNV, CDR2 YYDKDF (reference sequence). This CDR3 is CATSRGGLAAEF. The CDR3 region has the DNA TGTGCCACCAGCAGAGGGGGACTAGCGGCCGAGTTC.

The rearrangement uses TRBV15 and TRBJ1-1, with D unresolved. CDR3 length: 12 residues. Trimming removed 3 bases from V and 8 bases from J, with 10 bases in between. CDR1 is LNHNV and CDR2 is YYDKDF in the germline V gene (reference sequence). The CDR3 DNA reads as TGTGCCACCAGCAGGGCCCCTTCGGAAGCTTTCTTT. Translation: CATSRAPSEAFF.

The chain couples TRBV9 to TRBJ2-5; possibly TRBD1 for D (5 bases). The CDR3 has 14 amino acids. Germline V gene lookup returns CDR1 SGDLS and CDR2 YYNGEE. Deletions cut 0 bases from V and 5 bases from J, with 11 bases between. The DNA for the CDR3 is TGTGCCAGCAGCGTAGACAGGTTGTCTGAGACCCAGTACTTC. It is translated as CASSVDRLSETQYF. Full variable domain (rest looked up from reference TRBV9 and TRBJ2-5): DSGVTQTPKHLITATGQRVTLRCSPRSGDLSVYWYQQSLDQGLQFLIQYYNGEERAKGNILERFSAQQFPDLHSELNLSSLELGDSALYFCASSVDRLSETQYFGPGTRLLVL.

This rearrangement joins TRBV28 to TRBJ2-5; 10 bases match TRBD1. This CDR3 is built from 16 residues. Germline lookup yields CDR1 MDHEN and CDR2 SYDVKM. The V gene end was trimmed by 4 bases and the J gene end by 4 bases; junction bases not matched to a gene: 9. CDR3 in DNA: TGTGCCAGCAGTTCTCCTCCGGGACAGGGGCCAGAGACCCAGTACTTC. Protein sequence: CASSSPPGQGPETQYF.

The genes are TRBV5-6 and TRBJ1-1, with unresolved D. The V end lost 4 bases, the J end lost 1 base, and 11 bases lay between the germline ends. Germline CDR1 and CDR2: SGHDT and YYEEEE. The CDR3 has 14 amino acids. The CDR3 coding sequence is TGTGCCAGCAGCGGAGGGAGTACGAACACTGAAGCTTTCTTT. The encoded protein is CASSGGSTNTEAFF.

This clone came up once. The CDR3 nucleotides read TGTGCCAGTACCTACAGGGCCGGCCGAACCGCAACTAATGAAAAACTGTTTTTT. Protein product: CASTYRAGRTATNEKLFF. This chain uses TRBV19 with TRBJ1-4, with TRBD1 as a possible D gene (6 bases). The CDR3 runs 18 residues. V was cut by 7 bases and J by 0 bases, with 21 bases left in between. Germline V gene sequence: CDR1 LNHDA, CDR2 SQIVND (reference sequence).

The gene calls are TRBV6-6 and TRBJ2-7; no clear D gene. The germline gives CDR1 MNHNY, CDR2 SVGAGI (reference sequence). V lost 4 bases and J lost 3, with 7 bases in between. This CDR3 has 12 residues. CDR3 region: CASSSSGYEQYF. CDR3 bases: TGTGCCAGCAGTTCCTCCGGCTACGAGCAGTACTTC.

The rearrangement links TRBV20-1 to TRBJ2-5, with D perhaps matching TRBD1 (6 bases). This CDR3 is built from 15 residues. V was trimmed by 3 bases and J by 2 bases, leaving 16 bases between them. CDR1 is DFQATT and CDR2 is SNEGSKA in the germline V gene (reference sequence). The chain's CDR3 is CSASTPTGSQETQYF. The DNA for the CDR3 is TGCAGTGCTAGTACCCCGACAGGAAGTCAAGAGACCCAGTACTTC.

The CDR3 nucleotides are TGTGCCACCAGCAGAGATCCAGGGGACCAAAACATTCAGTACTTC. It codes for CATSRDPGDQNIQYF. The chain is built from TRBV15 and TRBJ2-4; the D gene is possibly TRBD1 (6 bases). The CDR3 contains 15 residues. V lost 0 bases and J 5 bases, leaving 11 bases between the germline ends. Germline lookup yields CDR1 LNHNV and CDR2 YYDKDF (reference sequence).

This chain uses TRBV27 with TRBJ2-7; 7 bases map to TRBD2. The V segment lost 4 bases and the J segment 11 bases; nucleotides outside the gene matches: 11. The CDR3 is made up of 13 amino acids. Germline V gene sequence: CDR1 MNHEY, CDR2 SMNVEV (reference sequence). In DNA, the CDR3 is TGTGCCAGCAGTTCAAGGTGGCGGGAGAGGAAGTACTTC. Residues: CASSSRWRERKYF.

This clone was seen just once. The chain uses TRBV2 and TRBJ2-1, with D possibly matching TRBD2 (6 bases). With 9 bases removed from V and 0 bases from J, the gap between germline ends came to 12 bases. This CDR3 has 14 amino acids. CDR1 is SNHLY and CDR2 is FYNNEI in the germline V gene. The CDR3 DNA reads TGTGCCAGAGCGGGTCCAGTCTCCTACAATGAGCAGTTCTTC. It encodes CARAGPVSYNEQFF. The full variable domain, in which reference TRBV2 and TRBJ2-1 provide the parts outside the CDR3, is EPEVTQTPSHQVTQMGQEVILRCVPISNHLYFYWYRQILGQKVEFLVSFYNNEISEKSEIFDDQFSVERPDGSNFTLKIRSTKLEDSAMYFCARAGPVSYNEQFFGPGTRLTVL.

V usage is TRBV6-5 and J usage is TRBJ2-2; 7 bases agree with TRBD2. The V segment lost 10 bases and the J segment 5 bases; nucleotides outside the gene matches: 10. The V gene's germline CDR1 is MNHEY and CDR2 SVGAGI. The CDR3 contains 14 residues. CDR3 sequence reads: CATLRGSRTGELFF. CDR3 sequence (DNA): TGTGCCACCTTGCGCGGGAGCCGAACCGGGGAGCTGTTTTTT.

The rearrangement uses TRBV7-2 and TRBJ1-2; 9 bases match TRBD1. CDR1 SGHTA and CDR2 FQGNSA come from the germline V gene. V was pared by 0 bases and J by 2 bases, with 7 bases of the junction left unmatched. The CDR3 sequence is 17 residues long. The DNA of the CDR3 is TGTGCCAGCAGCTTAGCCGGGACAGGGATCCTCAACTATGGCTACACCTTC. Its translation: CASSLAGTGILNYGYTF.

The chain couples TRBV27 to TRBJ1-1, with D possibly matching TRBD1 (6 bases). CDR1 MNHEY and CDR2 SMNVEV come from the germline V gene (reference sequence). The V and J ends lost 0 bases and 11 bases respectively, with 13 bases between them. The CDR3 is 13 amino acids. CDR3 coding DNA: TGTGCCAGCAGTTTATCACAGGGCTCTGGGGCTTTCTTT. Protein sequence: CASSLSQGSGAFF.

In DNA form, the CDR3 reads TGTGCCAGCATTCCGGACAGGGGGGGCTACGAGCAGTACTTC. Residues: CASIPDRGGYEQYF. V and J are TRBV28 and TRBJ2-7; 10 bases fit TRBD1. Germline CDR1 MDHEN, CDR2 SYDVKM. With 7 bases clipped from V and 3 bases from J, the junction kept 6 bases outside the gene matches. CDR3 length: 14 residues.

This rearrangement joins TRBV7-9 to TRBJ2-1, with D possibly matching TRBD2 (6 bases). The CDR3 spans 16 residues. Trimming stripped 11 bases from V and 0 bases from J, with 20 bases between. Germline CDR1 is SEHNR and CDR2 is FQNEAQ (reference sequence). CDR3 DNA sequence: TGTGCCCGCCGACCCATTAGCGGCAGCTCCTACAATGAGCAGTTCTTC. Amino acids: CARRPISGSSYNEQFF.

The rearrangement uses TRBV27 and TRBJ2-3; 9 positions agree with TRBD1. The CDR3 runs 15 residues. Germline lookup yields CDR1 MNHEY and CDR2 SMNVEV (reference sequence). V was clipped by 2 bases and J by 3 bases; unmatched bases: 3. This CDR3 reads CASSLGTGRTDTQYF. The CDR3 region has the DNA TGTGCCAGCAGTTTAGGGACAGGGAGGACAGATACGCAGTATTTT.

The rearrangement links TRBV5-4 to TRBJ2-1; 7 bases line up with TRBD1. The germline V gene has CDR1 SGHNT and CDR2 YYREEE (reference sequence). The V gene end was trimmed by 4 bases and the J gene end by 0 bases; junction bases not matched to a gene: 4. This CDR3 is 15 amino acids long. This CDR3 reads CASSPGQPSYNEQFF. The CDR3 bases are TGTGCCAGCAGCCCGGGACAGCCCTCCTACAATGAGCAGTTCTTC.

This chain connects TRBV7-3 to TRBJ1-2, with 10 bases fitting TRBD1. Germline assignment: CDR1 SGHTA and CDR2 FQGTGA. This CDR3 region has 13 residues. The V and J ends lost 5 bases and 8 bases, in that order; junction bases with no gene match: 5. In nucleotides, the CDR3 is TGTGCCAGCAGCACCGGGACAGGGGTCGGCTACACCTTC. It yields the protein CASSTGTGVGYTF.

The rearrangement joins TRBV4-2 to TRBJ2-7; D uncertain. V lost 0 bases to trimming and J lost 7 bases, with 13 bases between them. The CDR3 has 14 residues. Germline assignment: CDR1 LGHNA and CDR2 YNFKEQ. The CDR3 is CASSQDMFRLEQYF. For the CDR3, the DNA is TGTGCCAGCAGCCAAGATATGTTCAGGCTTGAGCAGTACTTC.